This T cell receptor beta chain derives from a study of T cell responses to AZD1222 COVID-19 vaccine. As to this clone: Its antigen is undetermined.

General study findings and limits: Spike regions recognized by vaccine-associated CD4 TCRs spanned the protein, led by 160-218 and 743-854. It was only after the peak T cell response that any repertoires were sampled.

Profiled with immunoSEQ multiplex PCR; TCRdb holds only in-frame clones, not every one. The data show roughly 180,000 clones, about 94% seen once. The clonotype originates from an adult in good health. Sequenced here: peripheral blood, sampled on day 0 of AZD1222 vaccination.

The CDR3 loop is CASSFQETQYF. In DNA form, the CDR3 reads TGTGCCAGCAGTTTTCAAGAGACCCAGTACTTC. This chain uses TRBV2 with TRBJ2-5; no clear D gene. CDR1 is SNHLY, CDR2 FYNNEI, per germline. The CDR3 has 11 residues. V lost 5 bases, J lost 2 bases, and 3 bases lay in between.